The following is a TCR beta chain sequence with its context. Its cognate antigen is unknown. Each cDNA held unique molecular identifiers, and template switching gave it a universal primer site. TCRdb used MiXCR to reprocess the 5' RACE reads, holding one entry per CDR3 protein. The table lists 450,000 or so distinct CDR3 sequences, over 12% of them singletons, with 0.5% to 0.65% in the top ten. The trim removed 3 bases at V and 0 bases at J, leaving 5 bases unmatched. CDR1 is SGHAT and CDR2 is FQNNGV in the germline V gene. This CDR3 has 17 amino acids. The data stem from a study of identical twins. General observations from the study: Invariant populations such as MAIT and iNKT cells could partly muddle zero-insertion analyses. Cord blood beta clonotypes that were abundant carried fewer insertions, and memory repertoires showed no such trend.

The sample also formed part of further work on yellow fever vaccine responses in identical twins.

The chain uses TRBV11-2 and TRBJ2-7; TRBD2 matches 13 bases. The sequencing input was CD4+ T cells sorted from blood. The sequence came from a woman between 18 and 29 years old in good health. CDR3 region: CASSLGLAGLPSYEQYF. For the CDR3, the DNA is TGTGCCAGCAGCTTGGGACTAGCGGGGCTCCCCTCCTACGAGCAGTACTTC.